This T cell receptor beta chain comes out of a study of blood T cells in healthy people across ages. Study-level points and caveats: It was not known whether donors were CMV positive (a possible confounder of expanded clonotype changes).

A second PCR, run for about 7 to 11 cycles, used a sample-barcoded 5' primer plus a J-beta primer mix. TCRdb independently ran MiXCR on the 5' RACE reads; one entry per CDR3 protein. This sample yields about 650,000 distinct CDR3 sequences, of which 40% to 65% are seen a single time; roughly 13% belongs to the top ten. CDR1 and CDR2 from the germline V gene are LGHDT and YNNKEL (reference sequence). CDR3 size: 12 residues. PBMCs numbering at least 7 million were isolated per sample. On this clonotype: Antigen unknown.

Sequencing was carried out using blood. The gene calls are TRBV3-1 and TRBJ2-5, with no clear D. The J call is uncertain, as TRBJ2-7 better fits the DNA end. This TCR derives from a woman at least 80 years old in good health. The CDR3 spells CASSQEANEQYF. The DNA of the CDR3 is TGTGCCAGCAGCCAAGAGGCCAACGAGCAGTACTTC.